The entry that follows covers one TCR beta chain sequence. Its antigen is not identified. The table came from immunoSEQ multiplex PCR; TCRdb's copy has only in-frame clones and leaves some out. This sample has approximately 84,000 clones, with around 86% found just once. CDR3 length: 14 residues. Germline values: CDR1 LGHNT, CDR2 FRNRAP. Trimming took 6 bases from V and 2 from J, leaving 13 bases between them. This record comes from a study of OX40 agonist ivuxolimab in advanced cancers. Study in general: Enrollees could have had prior anti-PD-1, anti-PD-L1 or anti-CTLA-4 therapy, which about 42% had received. Partial responses were achieved by three patients, of whom one had hepatocellular carcinoma and two had cutaneous melanoma. Study-level points and caveats: Doses of 0.1 to 3.0 mg/kg were accompanied by clonal expansion of CD4+ and CD8+ blood T cells by week 6.

This chain connects TRBV12-5 to TRBJ1-1; D remains ambiguous. The source is an adult with an advanced solid tumor such as melanoma, head and neck, liver or kidney cancer. This specimen was CD4+ or CD8+ T cells sorted from blood, taken in a trial of the OX40 agonist ivuxolimab. In DNA form, the CDR3 reads TGTGCTAGTGGCTTGCGGGCAGCAAACACTGAAGCTTTCTTT. Translated, it gives CASGLRAANTEAFF.